This T cell receptor (beta chain) was captured in a study of CD8+CD57+ T cells in acquired aplastic anemia. As for the study in general: DNA per sorted CD4+ or CD8+ sample ranged about 0.17 to 27.4 ug, averaging around 3.2 ug.

This clonotype was found many times. Using genomic DNA as the template, TCR beta VDJ and CDR3 profiling was carried out. In TCRdb, the reads were re-called with MiXCR into one record per CDR3 protein. Here the sample spans fewer than 150,000 distinct CDR3 sequences, around 46% being singletons. Germline-derived CDR1 and CDR2 are SGHTA and FQGTGA. This CDR3 has 19 amino acids. The J segment lost 6 bases and the V segment lost 0 bases, leaving 19 bases of the junction unmatched. The sequence derives from a human donor in good health, serving as a control. Input material: sorted CD4+, CD8+, or CD8+CD57+ T cells (not recorded which) from PBMCs. This chain links TRBV7-3 with TRBJ1-2; 7 bases agree with TRBD1. The CDR3 DNA reads as TGTGCCAGCAGCTTAACAGGGGGCGGTAGTACGAGGCCAGGAAATGGCTACACCTTC. Translating gives CASSLTGGGSTRPGNGYTF.